This is a list of T cell receptor beta chains from one sample in a study of cytomegalovirus exposure and HLA in healthy donors. The table came from immunoSEQ multiplex PCR; TCRdb's copy has only in-frame clones and leaves some out. The table records 130,000 or so clones, approximately 87% of them present only once. Sequences were obtained from PBMCs. The receptor set was obtained from a woman aged 25 to 39 in good health and CMV-seronegative. CDR3s include the opening cysteine and the closing phenylalanine or tryptophan. A D gene is named only where the DNA matches it firmly. Only part of the rows carry a size: once, few, many, or a class if the clone is expanded.

TRBJ1-5,-,TRBV4-2,TRBD1,CASSQDWGQTFSQHF,TGTGCCAGCAGCCAAGATTGGGGACAGACTTTCTCACAGCATTTT
TRBJ2-7,-,TRBV28,TRBD2,CASSLSYGGYTYEQYF,TGTGCCAGCAGTTTAAGCTACGGGGGGTACACCTACGAGCAGTACTTC
TRBJ1-1,-,TRBV9,TRBD1,CASSATGDSTEAFF,TGTGCCAGCAGCGCAACAGGGGATAGCACTGAAGCTTTCTTT
TRBJ2-7,-,TRBV5-1,-,CASSQQGGTYEQYF,TGCGCCAGCAGCCAACAGGGGGGGACCTACGAGCAGTACTTC
TRBJ2-7,-,TRBV5-1,-,CASSLVAGGGYEQYF,TGCGCCAGCAGCTTGGTGGCAGGGGGAGGTTACGAGCAGTACTTC
TRBJ2-6,-,TRBV11-2,-,CASKQGTWEPGANVLTF,TGTGCCAGCAAACAGGGCACCTGGGAACCCGGGGCCAACGTCCTGACTTTC
TRBJ1-4,-,TRBV27,TRBD1,CASSLRQGAGKLFF,TGTGCCAGCAGTTTACGACAGGGGGCTGGAAAACTGTTTTTT
TRBJ2-2,-,TRBV19,-,CASNSRGELFF,TGTGCCAGTAATTCCAGGGGGGAGCTGTTTTTT
TRBJ2-3,-,TRBV7-6,TRBD2,CASSFSGGILDLPQYF,TGTGCCAGCAGCTTTAGCGGGGGTATCCTTGACCTACCGCAGTATTTT
TRBJ2-7,-,TRBV4-2,-,CASSQELQDGNEQYF,TGTGCCAGCAGCCAAGAATTACAGGACGGTAACGAGCAGTACTTC
TRBJ1-6,-,TRBV2,-,CASSGRSQNSPLHF,TGTGCCAGCAGTGGTCGGTCCCAAAATTCACCCCTCCACTTT
TRBJ1-1,-,TRBV30,-,CAWSHGRTEAFF,TGTGCCTGGTCCCATGGGAGGACTGAAGCTTTCTTT
TRBJ1-2,-,TRBV6-6,TRBD1,CASRPTLQGAGYGYTF,TGTGCCAGCCGACCGACCTTACAGGGGGCGGGTTATGGCTACACCTTC
TRBJ1-1,-,TRBV28,-,CASTTGNTEAFF,TGTGCCAGCACCACAGGGAACACTGAAGCTTTCTTT
TRBJ1-4,-,TRBV5-1,-,CASSLGGVLGDEKLFF,TGCGCCAGCAGCTTGGGCGGGGTTCTCGGGGATGAAAAACTGTTTTTT
TRBJ2-1,-,TRBV4-1,-,CASSRTRGNEQFF,TGCGCCAGCAGCAGGACCCGGGGCAATGAGCAGTTCTTC
TRBJ2-3,-,TRBV5-6,-,CASSESGRTDTQYF,TGTGCCAGCAGCGAGTCAGGGCGCACAGATACGCAGTATTTT
TRBJ2-3,-,TRBV19,-,CASRKGGGTDTQYF,TGTGCCAGTAGGAAGGGCGGGGGCACAGATACGCAGTATTTT
TRBJ1-5,-,TRBV28,-,CASKGTNSNQPQHF,TGTGCCAGTAAAGGAACTAACTCAAATCAGCCCCAGCATTTT
TRBJ2-3,-,TRBV27,TRBD2,CASSPRAGATTDTQYF,TGTGCCAGCAGTCCGCGAGCGGGGGCCACCACAGATACGCAGTATTTT
TRBJ2-5,-,TRBV7-9,-,CASSLLAETQYF,TGTGCCAGCAGCTTACTCGCGGAGACCCAGTACTTC
TRBJ1-1,-,TRBV28,TRBD1,CASIPQGTGEVAEAFF,TGTGCCAGCATACCTCAAGGGACAGGGGAAGTCGCTGAAGCTTTCTTT
TRBJ1-1,-,TRBV6-6,-,CASSYWVEDTEAFF,TGTGCCAGCAGTTACTGGGTGGAGGACACTGAAGCTTTCTTT
TRBJ2-5,-,TRBV15,-,CATSRVWEETQYF,TGTGCCACCAGCAGAGTTTGGGAGGAGACCCAGTACTTC
TRBJ1-2,-,TRBV7-8,-,CASSQITGYNYGYTF,TGTGCCAGCAGCCAAATTACAGGGTATAACTATGGCTACACCTTC
TRBJ1-2,-,TRBV5-5,-,CASSFSPGSIYGYTF,TGTGCCAGCAGCTTTAGTCCGGGGAGCATCTATGGCTACACCTTC
TRBJ2-3,-,TRBV5-1,TRBD2,CASSLFGTSGGHTDTQYF,TGCGCCAGCAGCTTATTTGGGACTAGCGGGGGCCACACAGATACGCAGTATTTT
TRBJ1-2,-,TRBV7-9,TRBD1,CASSLWTGGNGYTF,TGTGCCAGCAGCCTGTGGACAGGGGGCAATGGCTACACCTTC
TRBJ1-2,once,TRBV6-5,-,CASSYSTMIAGGGYTF,TGTGCCAGCAGTTACTCGACAATGATAGCGGGGGGTGGCTACACCTTC
TRBJ1-1,-,TRBV15,-,CATSRPDSEAFF,TGTGCCACCAGCAGACCGGACAGTGAAGCTTTCTTT
TRBJ2-3,-,TRBV6-1,TRBD1,CASSRQGRTDTQYF,TGTGCCAGCAGCCGACAGGGTAGAACAGATACGCAGTATTTT
TRBJ1-3,-,TRBV18,TRBD1,CASSPGQGAFGNTIYF,TGTGCCAGCTCACCTGGACAGGGGGCTTTTGGAAACACCATATATTTT
TRBJ2-1,-,TRBV4-3,-,CASSQDSFSYNEQFF,TGCGCCAGCAGCCAGGACAGCTTCTCCTACAATGAGCAGTTCTTC
TRBJ1-1,-,TRBV2,-,CASREGNQAFF,TGTGCCAGCAGAGAAGGCAACCAGGCTTTCTTT
TRBJ2-3,-,TRBV19,TRBD2,CASSISGLVTDTQYF,TGTGCCAGTAGTATTTCCGGACTAGTCACAGATACGCAGTATTTT
TRBJ2-1,-,TRBV7-9,TRBD2,CASSLALAVSSYNEQFF,TGTGCCAGCAGCTTAGCGCTAGCGGTGAGCTCCTACAATGAGCAGTTCTTC
TRBJ2-7,once,TRBV28,TRBD1,CASRPQGVGPLGQYF,TGTGCCAGCAGACCCCAGGGGGTGGGACCGTTAGGGCAGTACTTC
TRBJ2-3,-,TRBV28,-,CASSDPGLDTQYF,TGTGCCAGCAGTGACCCAGGCTTGGATACGCAGTATTTT
TRBJ1-2,-,TRBV7-2,TRBD1,CASSEGRTGTYGYTF,TGTGCCAGCAGCGAAGGAAGGACAGGGACCTATGGCTACACCTTC
TRBJ2-3,-,TRBV4-3,-,CASSQGLTTDTQYF,TGCGCCAGCAGCCAAGGGCTCACAACAGATACGCAGTATTTT
TRBJ1-5,-,TRBV27,-,CASSVTWGGRNQPQHF,TGTGCCAGCAGTGTTACGTGGGGAGGCCGCAATCAGCCCCAGCATTTT
TRBJ2-2,once,TRBV7-9,TRBD1,CASSLVLRGTGPNTGELFF,TGTGCCAGCAGCTTAGTATTGAGGGGGACAGGCCCGAACACCGGGGAGCTGTTTTTT
TRBJ1-2,-,TRBV28,-,CASSFGAGAVNGYTF,TGTGCCAGCAGTTTTGGGGCAGGGGCGGTAAATGGCTACACCTTC
TRBJ2-3,-,TRBV10-3,-,CAISLRGDTQYF,TGTGCCATCAGTCTCAGGGGAGATACGCAGTATTTT
TRBJ2-3,once,TRBV6-4,TRBD1,CASSKGQGRKPTDTQYF,TGTGCCAGCAGCAAGGGACAGGGGCGGAAACCCACAGATACGCAGTATTTT
TRBJ1-2,-,TRBV7-2,TRBD1,CASSLTGTGINYGYTF,TGTGCCAGCAGCTTAACCGGGACAGGGATTAACTATGGCTACACCTTC
TRBJ2-1,-,TRBV6-6,-,CASSYRRQDNEQFF,TGTGCCAGCAGTTACCGTCGACAGGACAATGAGCAGTTCTTC
TRBJ2-3,-,TRBV6-5,TRBD2,CAVRTLAGTTDTQYF,TGTGCCGTACGAACACTAGCGGGGACCACAGATACGCAGTATTTT
TRBJ1-4,few,TRBV2,TRBD1,CASRTGFNEKLFF,TGTGCCAGCAGGACAGGGTTTAATGAAAAACTGTTTTTT
TRBJ2-7,-,TRBV10-3,-,CAISDIGVRGYEQYF,TGTGCCATCAGTGACATAGGTGTTCGGGGCTACGAGCAGTACTTC
TRBJ2-2,-,TRBV7-2,TRBD2,CASSPSGLAGAGELFF,TGTGCCAGCAGCCCCTCCGGACTAGCGGGAGCTGGGGAGCTGTTTTTT
TRBJ2-2,-,TRBV7-9,-,CASSPGAGTGELFF,TGTGCCAGCAGCCCAGGGGCGGGCACCGGGGAGCTGTTTTTT
TRBJ2-7,-,TRBV27,TRBD2,CASSFRGGAFYEQYF,TGTGCCAGCAGTTTCCGGGGGGGGGCCTTCTACGAGCAGTACTTC
TRBJ2-7,once,TRBV19,TRBD2,CASSTGLGLSPEQYF,TGTGCCAGTAGTACGGGACTAGGGCTGAGTCCCGAGCAGTACTTC
TRBJ2-7,-,TRBV5-1,TRBD2,CASSWGLAGAFTPYEQYF,TGCGCCAGCAGCTGGGGACTAGCGGGGGCTTTCACGCCCTACGAGCAGTACTTC